Following are 18 T cell receptor beta chains from one sample sequenced in a study of regulatory T cells in long-lasting Graves disease. In building TCR beta libraries, iRepertoire HTBI primers were used together with Arm-PCR of CDR3 regions. Each CDR3 protein gets one entry after TCRdb re-called the multiplex PCR reads with MiXCR. The sample has around 500,000 distinct CDR3 sequences, less than 15% seen once. Sample time point: newly diagnosed GD, antithyroid drugs for less than 3 months. Preparation of the TCR library used RNA extracted from PBMCs. The data were also submitted as part of a second study, on T cells in Graves' hyperthyroidism and ophthalmopathy.

This material consisted of peripheral blood mononuclear cells (PBMCs), taken at new diagnosis, from a patient treated with antithyroid drugs. Receptor source: a man aged 25 to 40 with Graves disease.

This clonotype was recorded at least ten times. The gene calls are TRBV29-1 and TRBJ2-3; D possibly uses TRBD1 or TRBD2 (5 bases each). The CDR3 totals 14 residues. Germline CDR1 and CDR2: SQVTM and ANQGSEA. V was clipped by 3 bases and J by 2 bases, with 12 bases between them. The CDR3 nucleotides read TGCAGCGTTGACGAAGGGACCCCCACAGATACGCAGTATTTT. It yields the protein CSVDEGTPTDTQYF.

This clonotype was seen only a few times. The gene calls are TRBV6-2 or TRBV6-3 and TRBJ2-1; 7 bases match TRBD2. In germline, CDR1 is MNHEY, CDR2 SVGEGT. V lost 2 bases, J lost 7 bases, and 2 bases stayed unmatched. The CDR3 totals 13 residues. The CDR3 DNA follows: TGTGCCAGCAGTTACGGCGGGAGTAATGAGCAGTTCTTC. It specifies CASSYGGSNEQFF.

The sample holds a few counts of this clonotype. The rearrangement joins TRBV6-4 to TRBJ2-1; maybe TRBD1 (6 bases). The CDR3 consists of 15 residues. Trimming left V 4 bases short and J 0 bases short, with 10 bases between. The germline CDR1 and CDR2 sequences are MRHNA and SNTAGT. CDR3 bases: TGTGCCAGCAGTGTGGTGGACAGCTCCTACAATGAGCAGTTCTTC. This sequence encodes CASSVVDSSYNEQFF.

This clonotype was observed many times. The V gene is TRBV29-1, the J gene TRBJ2-4, with 9 bases fitting TRBD1. The germline gives CDR1 SQVTM, CDR2 ANQGSEA. The CDR3 consists of 14 residues. The J segment lost 6 bases and the V segment lost 5 bases, leaving 8 bases of the junction unmatched. The chain's CDR3 is CSVRGVDRGNIQYF. In DNA form, the CDR3 reads TGCAGCGTTAGGGGGGTGGACAGGGGAAACATTCAGTACTTC. Using reference TRBV29-1 and TRBJ2-4 for the parts outside the CDR3, the full variable domain is SAVISQKPSRDICQRGTSLTIQCQVDSQVTMMFWYRQQPGQSLTLIATANQGSEATYESGFVIDKFPISRPNLTFSTLTVSNMSPEDSSIYLCSVRGVDRGNIQYFGAGTRLSVL.

This clonotype was counted many times. This sequence joins TRBV19 and TRBJ1-1; 8 nucleotides align to TRBD1. After removal of 5 bases from V and 3 bases from J, the junction contained 2 bases not matched to a gene. Germline V gene data show CDR1 as LNHDA and CDR2 as SQIVND (reference sequence). CDR3 length equals 13 residues. The chain's CDR3 is CASSWGQDTEAFF. The CDR3 DNA sequence: TGTGCCAGTAGTTGGGGACAGGACACTGAAGCTTTCTTT.

The rearrangement joins TRBV29-1 to TRBJ2-2; 8 positions match TRBD2. Germline trimming cut 5 bases from V and 6 bases from J; bases unmatched to any gene: 14. Germline values: CDR1 SQVTM, CDR2 ANQGSEA. This CDR3 region has 16 residues. The CDR3 sequence is CSVRDRGGGSAGELFF. CDR3 bases: TGCAGCGTTCGGGACCGGGGGGGAGGGTCGGCCGGGGAGCTGTTTTTT.

This clonotype was detected ten times or more. The chain recombines TRBV6-1 with TRBJ1-1, with TRBD1 matching 8 bases. There are 14 residues in the CDR3. Germline V gives CDR1 MNHNS, CDR2 SASEGT. J lost 4 bases, V lost 5 bases, and 6 bases had no gene match. CDR3 bases: TGTGCCAGCAGTCCCCAAACAGGGGGCACTGAAGCTTTCTTT. Encoded protein: CASSPQTGGTEAFF.

This clonotype occurred many times. The chain has TRBV2 and TRBJ2-7; no firm D call. V shed 8 bases and J shed 4 bases, with 9 bases lying between them. This CDR3 comprises 11 residues. The germline CDR1 and CDR2 sequences are SNHLY and FYNNEI. DNA for the CDR3: TGTGCCAGCGCGCTTACTTACGAGCAGTACTTC. The encoded protein is CASALTYEQYF. Together with reference TRBV2 and TRBJ2-7, the CDR3 gives the full variable domain: EPEVTQTPSHQVTQMGQEVILRCVPISNHLYFYWYRQILGQKVEFLVSFYNNEISEKSEIFDDQFSVERPDGSNFTLKIRSTKLEDSAMYFCASALTYEQYFGPGTRLTVT.

This chain links TRBV13 with TRBJ2-3, with 9 bases fitting TRBD2. This CDR3 is 16 amino acids long. V lost 5 bases to trimming and J lost 2 bases; unmatched junction nucleotides: 8. The V gene's germline CDR1 is PRHDT and CDR2 FYEKMQ (reference sequence). CDR3 in DNA: TGTGCCAGCAGCCCCAGGACTAGCGACTACACAGATACGCAGTATTTT. Amino acid sequence: CASSPRTSDYTDTQYF.

Of note for this clonotype: One junction end does not reproduce the germline sequence, and a read error may be involved. The chain uses TRBV7-2 and TRBJ2-1, with a weak D call TRBD2 (5 bases). The germline CDR1 and CDR2 sequences are SGHTA and FQGNSA. The CDR3 length is 14 residues. In nucleotides, the CDR3 is TGTGCCGGCAGCTTAGGTTGGGAGCTCGATGAGCAGTTCTTC. This translates into CAGSLGWELDEQFF.

This clonotype was counted at least ten times. The rearrangement links TRBV12-3 or TRBV12-4 to TRBJ1-2; D possibly corresponds to TRBD1 (6 bases). V lost 1 base and J 3 bases, leaving 9 bases between the germline ends. This CDR3 is 14 amino acids long. CDR3 protein: CASSLGGADYGYTF. In nucleotides, the CDR3 is TGTGCCAGCAGTTTAGGGGGGGCCGACTATGGCTACACCTTC.

This clonotype appeared many times. The chain links TRBV5-1 to TRBJ2-3; a possible D gene is TRBD2 (5 bases). Trimming cost V 2 bases and J 6 bases, with 19 bases left between them. The CDR3 length is 16 residues. The V gene's germline CDR1 is SGHRS and CDR2 YFSETQ. CDR3 bases: TGCGCCAGCAGCTTCTTTAGCGTAGGTGATTTGGATACGCAGTATTTT. Its protein product is CASSFFSVGDLDTQYF. Together with reference TRBV5-1 and TRBJ2-3, the CDR3 gives the full variable domain: KAGVTQTPRYLIKTRGQQVTLSCSPISGHRSVSWYQQTPGQGLQFLFEYFSETQRNKGNFPGRFSGRQFSNSRSEMNVSTLELGDSALYLCASSFFSVGDLDTQYFGPGTRLTVL.

This clonotype has a count of ten or more. The chain uses TRBV2 and TRBJ1-2; no firm D call. This CDR3 is built from 15 residues. V lost 4 bases and J lost 4, with 16 bases in between. Germline values: CDR1 SNHLY, CDR2 FYNNEI. The chain's CDR3 is CASSGNRVEVYGYTF. Written as DNA, the CDR3 is TGTGCCAGCAGTGGAAATAGGGTCGAAGTCTATGGCTACACCTTC.

This clonotype was picked up many times. This chain links TRBV11-2 with TRBJ2-3; D might be TRBD2 (5 bases). The CDR3 length is 17 residues. V was clipped by 3 bases and J by 1 base, with 17 bases between them. The germline gives CDR1 SGHAT, CDR2 FQNNGV. CDR3 DNA: TGTGCCAGCAGCTTTTCGGCGTTGGCGGGTCGCACAGATACGCAGTATTTT. Translating gives CASSFSALAGRTDTQYF.

The chain has TRBV27 and TRBJ2-1; TRBD2 matches at 12 bases. The CDR3 has 15 residues. V lost 2 bases and J lost 9; bases outside the gene matches: 5. Germline assignment: CDR1 MNHEY and CDR2 SMNVEV (reference sequence). CDR3 amino acids: CASSLTSGRSSEQFF. The CDR3 nucleotides are TGTGCCAGCAGTTTAACTAGCGGGAGGTCTAGTGAGCAGTTCTTC.

As regards this clonotype: This may come from a read error, since a much larger clone is one base off. The chain carries TRBV28 and TRBJ2-7, with D maybe TRBD2 (5 bases). Deletions cut 7 bases from V and 2 bases from J, with 15 bases between. This CDR3 has 14 amino acids. CDR1 is MDHEN, CDR2 SYDVKM, per germline. In nucleotides, the CDR3 is TGTGCCAGCACCTTGGATCGGGAAACCTACGAGCAGTACTTC. Protein product: CASTLDRETYEQYF.

The table lists this clonotype with many counts. The rearrangement links TRBV5-1 to TRBJ2-7, with 11 bases lining up with TRBD2. Germline assignment: CDR1 SGHRS and CDR2 YFSETQ. The CDR3 runs 15 residues. The V gene end was trimmed by 4 bases and the J gene end by 5 bases; junction bases not matched to a gene: 8. The CDR3 region is CASSPITSGGNEQYF. In DNA, the CDR3 is TGCGCCAGCAGCCCTATTACTAGCGGGGGAAACGAGCAGTACTTC.

At least ten counts were recorded for this clonotype. The chain is built from TRBV11-3 and TRBJ2-3; tentative D call: TRBD2 (6 bases). Trimming shortened V by 5 bases and J by 8 bases, and 11 bases separated the two germline ends. CDR1 and CDR2 from the germline V gene are SGHNT and YENEEA. The CDR3 is 12 residues long. CDR3 nucleotides: TGTGCCAGCAGCGAGGGGACTCGTACGCAGTATTTT. Protein product: CASSEGTRTQYF.